This T cell receptor beta chain was observed in a study of shared clonotypes between healthy human individuals. As defined, naive CD8 cells were CD45RO-negative and positively selected for CCR7, with terminally differentiated effector memory CD45RA+ cells excluded. The study, taken as a whole, reports: Shared across a handful of donors were 4% to 5% of the naive CD4 clonotypes.

As concerns this clone: Its antigen is unidentified.

Germline V gives CDR1 PRHDT, CDR2 FYEKMQ (reference sequence). The CDR3 is made up of 15 amino acids. J lost 9 bases, V lost 7 bases, and 9 bases had no gene match. TCRdb's table, derived via immunoSEQ multiplex PCR, lists solely in-frame clones and lacks some. The sample shows 1.5 million to 2.5 million clones, roughly 94% of them seen only once. This chain connects TRBV13 to TRBJ2-1, with 13 bases aligning to TRBD2. The sequence was obtained from a young man in good health. The sequenced sample consisted of naive CD8+ T cells sorted from blood. CDR3 DNA: TGTGCCAGCAACCAGGGACTAGCGGGATCCCCTGAGCAGTTCTTC. Translating it yields CASNQGLAGSPEQFF.